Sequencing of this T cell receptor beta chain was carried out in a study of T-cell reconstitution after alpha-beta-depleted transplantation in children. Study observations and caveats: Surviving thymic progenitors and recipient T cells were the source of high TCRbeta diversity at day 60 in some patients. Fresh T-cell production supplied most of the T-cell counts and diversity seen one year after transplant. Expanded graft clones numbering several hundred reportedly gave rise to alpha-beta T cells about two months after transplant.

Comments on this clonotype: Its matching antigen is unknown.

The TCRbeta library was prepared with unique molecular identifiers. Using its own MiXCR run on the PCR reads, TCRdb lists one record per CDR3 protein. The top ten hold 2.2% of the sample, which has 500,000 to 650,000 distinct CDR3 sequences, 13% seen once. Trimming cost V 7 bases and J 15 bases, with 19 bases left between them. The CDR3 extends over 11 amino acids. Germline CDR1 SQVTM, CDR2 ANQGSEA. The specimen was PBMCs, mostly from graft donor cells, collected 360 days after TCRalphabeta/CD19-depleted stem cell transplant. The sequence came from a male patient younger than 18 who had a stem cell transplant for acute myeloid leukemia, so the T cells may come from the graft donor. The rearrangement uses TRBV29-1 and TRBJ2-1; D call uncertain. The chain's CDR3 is CSAMDHESGFF. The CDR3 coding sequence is TGCAGCGCCATGGACCACGAGAGTGGGTTCTTC.